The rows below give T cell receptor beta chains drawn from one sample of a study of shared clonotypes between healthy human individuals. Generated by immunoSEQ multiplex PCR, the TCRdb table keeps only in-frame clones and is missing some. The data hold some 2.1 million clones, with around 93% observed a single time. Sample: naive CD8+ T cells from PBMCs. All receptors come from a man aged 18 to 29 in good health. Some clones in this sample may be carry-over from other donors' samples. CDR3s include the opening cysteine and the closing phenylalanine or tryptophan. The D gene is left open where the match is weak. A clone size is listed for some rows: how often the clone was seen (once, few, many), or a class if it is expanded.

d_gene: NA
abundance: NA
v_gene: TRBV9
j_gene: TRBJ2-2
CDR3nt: TGTGCCAGCAGCCCTTTCACCGGGGAGCTGTTTTTT
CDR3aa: CASSPFTGELFF

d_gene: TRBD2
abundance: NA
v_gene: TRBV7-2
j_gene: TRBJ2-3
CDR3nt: TGTGCCAGCAGCTTAGCGCGGACTAGCCCTAGCACAGATACGCAGTATTTT
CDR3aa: CASSLARTSPSTDTQYF

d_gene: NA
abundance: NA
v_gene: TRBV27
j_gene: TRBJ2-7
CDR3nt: TGTGCCAGCTCCCAGGGGGGGTCCGGGTACGAGCAGTACTTC
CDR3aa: CASSQGGSGYEQYF

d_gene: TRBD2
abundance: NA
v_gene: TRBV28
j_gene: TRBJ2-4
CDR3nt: TGTGCCAGCAGTTTGTGGGGACTAGCGGGAGACCGGGCCAAAAACATTCAGTACTTC
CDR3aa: CASSLWGLAGDRAKNIQYF

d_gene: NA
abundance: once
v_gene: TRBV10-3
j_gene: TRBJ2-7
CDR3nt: TGTGCCATCAGTGACCGTAGCTCCTACGAGCAGTACTTC
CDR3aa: CAISDRSSYEQYF

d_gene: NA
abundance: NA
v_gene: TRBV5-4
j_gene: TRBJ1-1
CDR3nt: TGTGCCAGCAGCCGCGAGAATACCCGGAACACTGAAGCTTTCTTT
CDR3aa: CASSRENTRNTEAFF

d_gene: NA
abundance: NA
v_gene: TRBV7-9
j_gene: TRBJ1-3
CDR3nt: TGTGCCAGCAGGGATACAACAGAATCAAACACCATATATTTT
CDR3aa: CASRDTTESNTIYF

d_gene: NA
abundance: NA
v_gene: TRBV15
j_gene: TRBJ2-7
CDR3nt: TGTGCCACCAGCATTCTAGCCAGGGGCGAGCAGTACTTC
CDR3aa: CATSILARGEQYF

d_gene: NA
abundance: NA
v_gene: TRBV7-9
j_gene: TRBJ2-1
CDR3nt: TGTGCCAGCAGCCCAGACGGAACAGCCTACAATGAGCAGTTCTTC
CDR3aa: CASSPDGTAYNEQFF

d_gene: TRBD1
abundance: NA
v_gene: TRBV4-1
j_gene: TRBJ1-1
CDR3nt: TGCGCCAGCAGCCAGGGGGACAGAGAAGCTTTCTTT
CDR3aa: CASSQGDREAFF

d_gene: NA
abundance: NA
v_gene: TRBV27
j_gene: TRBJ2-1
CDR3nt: TGTGCCAGCAGTTTATTTGGGGTTACGTCCGATGAGCAGTTCTTC
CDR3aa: CASSLFGVTSDEQFF

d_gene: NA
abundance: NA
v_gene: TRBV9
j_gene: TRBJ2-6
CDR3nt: TGTGCCAGCAGCAGTTCTGGGGCCAACGTCCTGACTTTC
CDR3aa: CASSSSGANVLTF

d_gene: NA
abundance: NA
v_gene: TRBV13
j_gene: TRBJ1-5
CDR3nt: TGTGCCAGCAGCTTAGGCCTTCAGGGGCCCAAGGGGGTGGAGCATTTT
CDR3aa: CASSLGLQGPKGVEHF

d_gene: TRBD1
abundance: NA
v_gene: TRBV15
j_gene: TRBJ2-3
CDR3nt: TGTGCCACCAGCAGAGTGGGGACAGTCACAGATACGCAGTATTTT
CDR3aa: CATSRVGTVTDTQYF

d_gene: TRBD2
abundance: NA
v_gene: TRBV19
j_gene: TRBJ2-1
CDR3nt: TGTGCCAGTAAGGCGGGGGGACTATCTAGCTCCTACAATGAGCAGTTCTTC
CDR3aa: CASKAGGLSSSYNEQFF

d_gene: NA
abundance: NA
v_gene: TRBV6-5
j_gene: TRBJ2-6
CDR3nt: TGTGCCAGCAGTTACTTTTCTGCTGGGGCCAACGTCCTGACTTTC
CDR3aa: CASSYFSAGANVLTF

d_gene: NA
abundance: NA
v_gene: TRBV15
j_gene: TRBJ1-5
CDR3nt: TGTGCCACCAGCAGAGGCCCGGAGGACCAGCCCCAGCATTTT
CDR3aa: CATSRGPEDQPQHF

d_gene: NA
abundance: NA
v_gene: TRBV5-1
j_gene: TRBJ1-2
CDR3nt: TGCGCCAGCAGCCCCGTAGGACAGACTAACTATGGCTACACCTTC
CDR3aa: CASSPVGQTNYGYTF

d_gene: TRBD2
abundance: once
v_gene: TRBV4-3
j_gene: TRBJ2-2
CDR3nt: TGCGCCAGCAGCCATAAATGGGCCCTCGGGGGAGGGGCCACCGGGGAGCTGTTTTTT
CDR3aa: CASSHKWALGGGATGELFF

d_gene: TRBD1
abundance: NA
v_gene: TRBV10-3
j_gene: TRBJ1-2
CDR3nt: TGTGCCATCGGGGGGACAGGATCTAACTATGGCTACACCTTC
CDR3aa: CAIGGTGSNYGYTF

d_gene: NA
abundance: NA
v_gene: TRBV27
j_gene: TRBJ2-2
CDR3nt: TGTGCCACCTTTCCACACCACTCCACGAACACCGGGGAGCTGTTTTTT
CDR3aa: CATFPHHSTNTGELFF

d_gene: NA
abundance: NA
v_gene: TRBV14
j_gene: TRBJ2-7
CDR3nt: TGTGCCAGCAGCCTTACCGGGAGCTCCTTTTACGAGCAGTACTTC
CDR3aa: CASSLTGSSFYEQYF

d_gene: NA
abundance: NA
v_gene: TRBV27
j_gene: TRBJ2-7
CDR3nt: TGTGCCAGCAGTTTATCGAAGGGGGTGGTCTACGAGCAGTACTTC
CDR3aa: CASSLSKGVVYEQYF

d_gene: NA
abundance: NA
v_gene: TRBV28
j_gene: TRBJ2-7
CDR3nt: TGTGCCAGCAGTTTATTCCCGGGACCGGGACCTGAGCAGTACTTC
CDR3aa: CASSLFPGPGPEQYF

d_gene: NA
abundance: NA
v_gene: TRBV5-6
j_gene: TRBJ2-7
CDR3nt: TGTGCCAGCAGCTTGTCAGGGTCCCGAGAGCAGTACTTC
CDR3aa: CASSLSGSREQYF

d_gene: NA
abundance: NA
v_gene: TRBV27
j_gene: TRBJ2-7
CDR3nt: TGTGCCAGCAGTTTTGACAGGTCCTACGAGCAGTACTTC
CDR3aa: CASSFDRSYEQYF

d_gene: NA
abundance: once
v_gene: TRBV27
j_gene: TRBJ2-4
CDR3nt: TGTGCCAGCAGTTCTGAAATTCCGCTCGCCAAAAACATTCAGTACTTC
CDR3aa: CASSSEIPLAKNIQYF

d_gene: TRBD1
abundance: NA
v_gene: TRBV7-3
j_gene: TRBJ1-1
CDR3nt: TGTGCCAGCAGCGCCGCAGGGGGAATGAACACTGAAGCTTTCTTT
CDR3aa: CASSAAGGMNTEAFF